Sequencing of this T cell receptor (beta chain) was carried out in a study of PD-L1 blockade in urothelial cancer. Here immunoSEQ multiplex PCR was the method, and the copy in TCRdb shows in-frame clones only, minus some. The sample has fewer than 85,000 clones; around nine tenths are singletons. Specified time point: peripheral blood 6 weeks after treatment start. Trimming stripped 2 bases from V and 2 bases from J, with 6 bases between. This CDR3 contains 13 residues. In germline, CDR1 is SGHTA, CDR2 FQGTGA. This specimen consisted of PBMCs, obtained around atezolizumab (anti-PD-L1) treatment. The receptor's source is a man between 60 and 75 years old with urothelial cancer. The chain has TRBV7-3 and TRBJ1-1; no clear D. CDR3 nucleotides: TGTGCCAGCAGCTTAGGGAGAAACACTGAAGCTTTCTTT. Translated, it gives CASSLGRNTEAFF.